This TCR beta chain was sequenced for a study of regulatory T cells in long-lasting Graves disease. In building TCR beta libraries, iRepertoire HTBI primers were used together with Arm-PCR of CDR3 regions. TCRdb itself ran the multiplex PCR reads through MiXCR, one entry per CDR3 protein. The sample carries 500,000 or so distinct CDR3 sequences, about 16% recorded once. Documented time point: newly diagnosed GD, antithyroid drugs for less than 3 months. Extracted PBMC RNA gave rise to the TCR library. The CDR3 sequence is 15 residues long. Germline V CDR1 and CDR2: SEHNR, FQNEAQ (reference sequence). V trimming: 4 bases; J trimming: 3 bases; junction bases outside the gene matches: 5. Separately, the same data were catalogued under a study of T cells in Graves' hyperthyroidism and ophthalmopathy. Turning to that study: It was considered stable Graves' hyperthyroidism when ophthalmopathy did not progress within 18 months. A first-round RT-PCR of the TCR CDR3 used the HTBI primer set.

The specimen was peripheral blood mononuclear cells (PBMCs), collected at new diagnosis, from a patient treated with antithyroid drugs. The chain recombines TRBV7-9 with TRBJ1-4, with 7 bases that match TRBD1. The clonotype originates from a woman aged 35-65 years with Graves disease. The CDR3 loop is CASSSTGSPNEKLFF. The CDR3 DNA reads TGTGCCAGCAGCTCGACAGGGTCCCCTAATGAAAAACTGTTTTTT.